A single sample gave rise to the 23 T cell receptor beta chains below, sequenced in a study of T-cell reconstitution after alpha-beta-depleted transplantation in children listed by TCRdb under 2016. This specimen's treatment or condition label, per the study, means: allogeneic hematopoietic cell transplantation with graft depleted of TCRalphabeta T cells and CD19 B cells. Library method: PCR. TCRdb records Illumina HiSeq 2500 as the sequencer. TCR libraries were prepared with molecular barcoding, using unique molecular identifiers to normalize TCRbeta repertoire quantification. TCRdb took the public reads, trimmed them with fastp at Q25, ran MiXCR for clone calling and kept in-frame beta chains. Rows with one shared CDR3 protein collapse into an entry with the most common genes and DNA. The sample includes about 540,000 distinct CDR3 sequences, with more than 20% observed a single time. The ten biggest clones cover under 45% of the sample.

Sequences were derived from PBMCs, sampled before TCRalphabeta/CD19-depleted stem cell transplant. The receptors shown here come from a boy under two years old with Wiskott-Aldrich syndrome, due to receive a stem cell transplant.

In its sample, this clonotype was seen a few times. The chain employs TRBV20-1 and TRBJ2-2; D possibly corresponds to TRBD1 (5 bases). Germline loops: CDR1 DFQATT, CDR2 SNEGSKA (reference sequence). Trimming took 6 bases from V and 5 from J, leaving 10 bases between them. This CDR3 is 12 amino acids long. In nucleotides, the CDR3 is TGCAGTGCGAGGACAACAACCGGGGAGCTGTTTTTT. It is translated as CSARTTTGELFF.

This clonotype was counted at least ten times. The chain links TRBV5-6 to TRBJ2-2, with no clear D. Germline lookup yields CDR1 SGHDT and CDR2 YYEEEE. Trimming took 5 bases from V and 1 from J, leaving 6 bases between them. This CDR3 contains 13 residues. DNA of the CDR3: TGTGCCAGCAGTTTAGTGAACACCGGGGAGCTGTTTTTT. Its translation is CASSLVNTGELFF. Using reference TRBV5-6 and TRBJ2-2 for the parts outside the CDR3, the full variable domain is DAGVTQSPTHLIKTRGQQVTLRCSPKSGHDTVSWYQQALGQGPQFIFQYYEEEERQRGNFPDRFSGHQFPNYSSELNVNALLLGDSALYLCASSLVNTGELFFGEGSRLTVL.

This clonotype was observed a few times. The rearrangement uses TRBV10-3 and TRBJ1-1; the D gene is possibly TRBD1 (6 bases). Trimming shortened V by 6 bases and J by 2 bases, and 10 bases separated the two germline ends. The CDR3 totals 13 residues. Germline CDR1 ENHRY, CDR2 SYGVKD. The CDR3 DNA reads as TGTGCCATCAGGGGGGGCGGAAACACTGAAGCTTTCTTT. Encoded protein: CAIRGGGNTEAFF.

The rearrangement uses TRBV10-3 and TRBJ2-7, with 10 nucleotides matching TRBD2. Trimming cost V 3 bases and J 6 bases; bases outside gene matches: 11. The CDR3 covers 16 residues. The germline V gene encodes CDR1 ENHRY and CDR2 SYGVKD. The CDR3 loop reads CAISDGLLAGRSEQYF. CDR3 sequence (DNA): TGTGCCATCAGTGATGGTTTACTAGCGGGGAGATCCGAGCAGTACTTC.

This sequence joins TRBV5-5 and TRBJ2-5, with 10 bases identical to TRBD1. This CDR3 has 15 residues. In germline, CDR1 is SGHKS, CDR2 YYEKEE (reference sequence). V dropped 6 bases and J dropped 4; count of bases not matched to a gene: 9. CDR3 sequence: CASTTRQGARETQYF. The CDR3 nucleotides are TGTGCCAGCACCACCCGACAGGGGGCTAGAGAGACCCAGTACTTC. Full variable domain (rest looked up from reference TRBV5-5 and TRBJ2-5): DAGVTQSPTHLIKTRGQQVTLRCSPISGHKSVSWYQQVLGQGPQFIFQYYEKEERGRGNFPDRFSARQFPNYSSELNVNALLLGDSALYLCASTTRQGARETQYFGPGTRLLVL.

The CDR3 loop is CSARERRAKLFF. The DNA for the CDR3 is TGCAGTGCTAGAGAGCGCAGGGCAAAACTGTTTTTT. V usage is TRBV20-1 and J usage is TRBJ1-4; weak D call: TRBD1 (5 bases). Germline V CDR1 and CDR2: DFQATT, SNEGSKA (reference sequence). CDR3 length: 12 amino acids. V was cut by 0 bases and J by 10 bases, with 9 bases left in between.

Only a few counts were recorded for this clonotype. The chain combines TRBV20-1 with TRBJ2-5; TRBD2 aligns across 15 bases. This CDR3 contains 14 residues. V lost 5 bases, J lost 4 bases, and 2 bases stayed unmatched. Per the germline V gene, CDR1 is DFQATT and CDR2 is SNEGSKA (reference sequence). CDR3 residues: CSAGLAGGTETQYF. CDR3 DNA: TGCAGTGCTGGACTAGCGGGAGGGACAGAGACCCAGTACTTC.

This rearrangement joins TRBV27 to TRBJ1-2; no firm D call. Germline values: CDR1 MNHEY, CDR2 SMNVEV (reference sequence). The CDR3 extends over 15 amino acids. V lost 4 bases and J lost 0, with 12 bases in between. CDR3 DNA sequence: TGTGCCAGCAGTTACCAAGGCCTTCCTAACTATGGCTACACCTTC. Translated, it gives CASSYQGLPNYGYTF.

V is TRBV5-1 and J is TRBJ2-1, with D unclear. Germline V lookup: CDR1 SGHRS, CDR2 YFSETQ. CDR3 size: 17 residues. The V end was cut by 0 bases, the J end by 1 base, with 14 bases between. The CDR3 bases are TGCGCCAGCAGCTTGGCCGGGCAGCCAAGGTCCTACAATGAGCAGTTCTTC. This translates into CASSLAGQPRSYNEQFF.

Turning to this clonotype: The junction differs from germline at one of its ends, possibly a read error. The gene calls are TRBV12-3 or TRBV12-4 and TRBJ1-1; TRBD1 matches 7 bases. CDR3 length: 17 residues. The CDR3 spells CASSPRGLGQSNTEPFF. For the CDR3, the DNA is TGTGCCAGCAGTCCGCGGGGACTGGGACAGTCGAACACTGAACCTTTCTTT.

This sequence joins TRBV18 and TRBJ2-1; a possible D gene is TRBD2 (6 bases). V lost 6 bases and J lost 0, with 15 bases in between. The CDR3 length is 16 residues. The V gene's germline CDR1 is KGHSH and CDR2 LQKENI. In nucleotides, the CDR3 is TGTGCCAGCTCGCACCTAGCGTACCGCTCCTACAATGAGCAGTTCTTC. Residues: CASSHLAYRSYNEQFF.

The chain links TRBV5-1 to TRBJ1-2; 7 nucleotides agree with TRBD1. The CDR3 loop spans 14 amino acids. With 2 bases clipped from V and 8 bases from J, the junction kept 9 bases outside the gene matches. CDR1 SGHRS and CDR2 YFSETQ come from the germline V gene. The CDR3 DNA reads TGCGCCAGCAGCTTTGGAGGGGGCGTTGGCGGCTACACCTTC. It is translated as CASSFGGGVGGYTF. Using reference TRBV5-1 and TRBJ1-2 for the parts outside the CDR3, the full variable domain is KAGVTQTPRYLIKTRGQQVTLSCSPISGHRSVSWYQQTPGQGLQFLFEYFSETQRNKGNFPGRFSGRQFSNSRSEMNVSTLELGDSALYLCASSFGGGVGGYTFGSGTRLTVV.

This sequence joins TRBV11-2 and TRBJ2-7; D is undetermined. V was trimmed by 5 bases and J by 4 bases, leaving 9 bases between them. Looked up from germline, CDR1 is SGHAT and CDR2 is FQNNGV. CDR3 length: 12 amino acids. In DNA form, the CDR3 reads TGTGCCAGCAGCGTAACCCAGTACGAGCAGTACTTC. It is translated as CASSVTQYEQYF.

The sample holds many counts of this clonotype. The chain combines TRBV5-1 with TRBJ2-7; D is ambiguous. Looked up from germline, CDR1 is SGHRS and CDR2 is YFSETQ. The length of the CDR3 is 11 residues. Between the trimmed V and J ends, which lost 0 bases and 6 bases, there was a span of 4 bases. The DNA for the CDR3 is TGCGCCAGCAGCTTGGGTCCCGAGCAGTACTTC. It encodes CASSLGPEQYF.

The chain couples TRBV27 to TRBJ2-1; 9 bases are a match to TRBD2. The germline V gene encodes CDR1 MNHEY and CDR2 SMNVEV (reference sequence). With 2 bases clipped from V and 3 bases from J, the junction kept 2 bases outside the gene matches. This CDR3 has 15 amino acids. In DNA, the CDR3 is TGTGCCAGCAGTTTAAAGACTAGCGGCTACAATGAGCAGTTCTTC. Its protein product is CASSLKTSGYNEQFF.

The CDR3 nucleotides are TGTGCCAGCAGCTCCCGCATGACTAGCCGTGAGCAGTTCTTC. It yields the protein CASSSRMTSREQFF. The chain joins TRBV7-2 to TRBJ2-1, with 7 bases matching TRBD2. Germline trimming cut 4 bases from V and 9 bases from J; bases unmatched to any gene: 9. Germline CDR1 and CDR2: SGHTA and FQGNSA. The length of the CDR3 is 14 residues.

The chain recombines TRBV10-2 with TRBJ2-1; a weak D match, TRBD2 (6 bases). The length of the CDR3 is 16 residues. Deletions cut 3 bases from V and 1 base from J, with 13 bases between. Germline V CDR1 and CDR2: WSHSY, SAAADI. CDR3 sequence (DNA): TGCGCCAGCAGTGATCGGCTAGCGCTATCCTACAATGAGCAGTTCTTC. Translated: CASSDRLALSYNEQFF.

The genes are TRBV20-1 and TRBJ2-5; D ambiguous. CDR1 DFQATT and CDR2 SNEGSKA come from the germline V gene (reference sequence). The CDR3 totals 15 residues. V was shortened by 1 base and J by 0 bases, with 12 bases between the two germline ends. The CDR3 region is CSARARWRNQETQYF. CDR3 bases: TGCAGTGCTAGAGCCCGGTGGCGAAACCAAGAGACCCAGTACTTC.

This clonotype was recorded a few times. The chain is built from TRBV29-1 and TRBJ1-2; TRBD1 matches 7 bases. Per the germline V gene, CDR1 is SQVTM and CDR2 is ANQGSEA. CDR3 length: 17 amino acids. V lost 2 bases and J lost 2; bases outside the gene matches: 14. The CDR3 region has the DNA TGCAGCGTTGAAATGAGGAGGGGGCACCAAGTCAACTATGGCTACACCTTC. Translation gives CSVEMRRGHQVNYGYTF.

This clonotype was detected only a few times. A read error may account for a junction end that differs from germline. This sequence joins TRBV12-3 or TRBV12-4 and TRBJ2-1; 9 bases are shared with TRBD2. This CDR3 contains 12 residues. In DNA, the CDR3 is TGTGCCAGCAGCCTCCTCGGCCTAGCGGGGACCTTC. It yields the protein CASSLLGLAGTF.

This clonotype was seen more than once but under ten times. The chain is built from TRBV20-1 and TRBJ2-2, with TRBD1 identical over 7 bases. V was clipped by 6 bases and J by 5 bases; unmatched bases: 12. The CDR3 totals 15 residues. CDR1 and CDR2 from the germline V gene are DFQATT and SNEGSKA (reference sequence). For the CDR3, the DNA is TGCAGTGCCCCACTCGGACAGGTAGAAACCGGGGAGCTGTTTTTT. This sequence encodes CSAPLGQVETGELFF.

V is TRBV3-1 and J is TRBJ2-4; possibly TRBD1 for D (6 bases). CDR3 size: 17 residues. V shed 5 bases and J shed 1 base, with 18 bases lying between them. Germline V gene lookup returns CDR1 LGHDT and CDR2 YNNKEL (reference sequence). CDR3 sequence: CASSKRTVSGAKNIQYF. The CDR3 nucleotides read TGTGCCAGCAGCAAAAGGACAGTTAGTGGGGCCAAAAACATTCAGTACTTC.

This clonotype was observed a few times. In nucleotides, the CDR3 is TGTGCCAGCAGCCTTACGAAAGGGGCCAACGTCCTGACTTTC. Protein product: CASSLTKGANVLTF. The chain is built from TRBV3-1 and TRBJ2-6; D call uncertain. The V gene lost 4 bases and the J gene lost 4 bases, with 8 bases spanning the gap. CDR1 is LGHDT and CDR2 is YNNKEL in the germline V gene (reference sequence). CDR3 length: 14 amino acids. Full variable domain (rest looked up from reference TRBV3-1 and TRBJ2-6): DTAVSQTPKYLVTQMGNDKSIKCEQNLGHDTMYWYKQDSKKFLKIMFSYNNKELIINETVPNRFSPKSPDKAHLNLHINSLELGDSAVYFCASSLTKGANVLTFGAGSRLTVL.